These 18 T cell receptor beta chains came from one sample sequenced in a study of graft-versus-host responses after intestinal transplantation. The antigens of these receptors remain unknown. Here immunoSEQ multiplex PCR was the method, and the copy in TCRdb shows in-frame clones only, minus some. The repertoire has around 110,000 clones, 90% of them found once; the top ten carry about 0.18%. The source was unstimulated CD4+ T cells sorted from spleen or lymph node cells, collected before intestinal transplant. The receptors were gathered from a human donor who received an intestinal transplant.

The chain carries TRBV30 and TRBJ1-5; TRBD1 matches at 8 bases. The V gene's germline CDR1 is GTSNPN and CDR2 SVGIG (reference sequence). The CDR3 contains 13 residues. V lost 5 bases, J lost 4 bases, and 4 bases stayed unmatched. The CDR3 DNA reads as TGTGCCTGGCGGGACAGGCTTAATCAGCCCCAGCATTTT. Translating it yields CAWRDRLNQPQHF. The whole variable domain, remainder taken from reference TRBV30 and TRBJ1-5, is SQTIHQWPATLVQPVGSPLSLECTVEGTSNPNLYWYRQAAGRGLQLLFYSVGIGQISSEVPQNLSASRPQDRQFILSSKKLLLSDSGFYLCAWRDRLNQPQHFGDGTRLSIL.

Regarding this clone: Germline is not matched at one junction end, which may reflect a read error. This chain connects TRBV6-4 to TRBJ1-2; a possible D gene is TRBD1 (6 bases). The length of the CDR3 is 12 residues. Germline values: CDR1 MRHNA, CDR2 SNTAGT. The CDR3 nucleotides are TGTGCCAGCGGTGACAGGCTAGGCGGCTACACCTTC. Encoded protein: CASGDRLGGYTF.

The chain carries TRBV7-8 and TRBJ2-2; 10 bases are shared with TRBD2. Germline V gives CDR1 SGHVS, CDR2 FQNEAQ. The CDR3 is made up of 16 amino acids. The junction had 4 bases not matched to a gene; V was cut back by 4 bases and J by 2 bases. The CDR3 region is CASSYGLAVNTGELFF. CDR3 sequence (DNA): TGTGCCAGCAGCTATGGACTAGCGGTTAACACCGGGGAGCTGTTTTTT.

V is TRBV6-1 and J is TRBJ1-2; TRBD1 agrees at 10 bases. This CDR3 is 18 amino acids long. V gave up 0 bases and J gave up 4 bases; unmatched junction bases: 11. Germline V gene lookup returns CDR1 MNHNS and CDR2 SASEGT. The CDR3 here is CASSEAFPGTGDFYGYTF. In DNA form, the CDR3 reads TGTGCCAGCAGTGAAGCGTTCCCGGGGACAGGGGATTTCTATGGCTACACCTTC.

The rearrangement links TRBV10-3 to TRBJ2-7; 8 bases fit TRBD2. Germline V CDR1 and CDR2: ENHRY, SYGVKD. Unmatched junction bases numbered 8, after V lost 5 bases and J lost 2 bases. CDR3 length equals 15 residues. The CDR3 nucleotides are TGTGCCATCAGTATGGGACTAGTTGGGGCCTACGAGCAGTACTTC. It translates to CAISMGLVGAYEQYF.

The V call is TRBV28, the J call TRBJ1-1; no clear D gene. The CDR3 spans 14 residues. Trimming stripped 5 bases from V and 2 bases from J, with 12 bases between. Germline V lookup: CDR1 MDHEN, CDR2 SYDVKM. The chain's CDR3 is CASSLYRDNTEAFF. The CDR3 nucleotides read TGTGCCAGCAGTCTATATAGAGATAACACTGAAGCTTTCTTT.

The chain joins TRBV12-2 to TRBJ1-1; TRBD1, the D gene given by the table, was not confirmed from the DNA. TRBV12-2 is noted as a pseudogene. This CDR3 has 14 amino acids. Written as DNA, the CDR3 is TGTGCAAGTCGCTTAGAGGTCGCAGGGGCTGAAGCTTTCTTT. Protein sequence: CASRLEVAGAEAFF.

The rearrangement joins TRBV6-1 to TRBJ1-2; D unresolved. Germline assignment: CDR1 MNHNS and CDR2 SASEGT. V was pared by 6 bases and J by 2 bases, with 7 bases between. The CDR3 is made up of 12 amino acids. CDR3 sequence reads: CASSEANYGYTF. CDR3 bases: TGTGCCAGCAGCGAGGCGAACTATGGCTACACCTTC.

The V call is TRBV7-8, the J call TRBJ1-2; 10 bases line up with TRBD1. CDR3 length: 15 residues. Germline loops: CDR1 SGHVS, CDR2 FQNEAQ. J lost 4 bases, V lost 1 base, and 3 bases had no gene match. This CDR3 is CASSLGQGATYGYTF. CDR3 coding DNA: TGTGCCAGCAGCTTAGGACAGGGGGCCACCTATGGCTACACCTTC.

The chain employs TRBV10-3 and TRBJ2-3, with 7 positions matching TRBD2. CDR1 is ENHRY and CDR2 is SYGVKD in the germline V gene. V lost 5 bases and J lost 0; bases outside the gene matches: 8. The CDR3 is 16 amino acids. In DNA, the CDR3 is TGTGCCATCAGTACAGCCCTGGGGGGGAGCACAGATACGCAGTATTTT. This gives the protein CAISTALGGSTDTQYF.

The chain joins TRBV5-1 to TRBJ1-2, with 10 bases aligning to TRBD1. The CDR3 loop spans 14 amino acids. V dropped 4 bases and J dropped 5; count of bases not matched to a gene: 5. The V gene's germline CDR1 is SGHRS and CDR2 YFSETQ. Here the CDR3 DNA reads TGCGCCAGCAGCCCCGGGACAGGGGATTATGGCTACACCTTC. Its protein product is CASSPGTGDYGYTF. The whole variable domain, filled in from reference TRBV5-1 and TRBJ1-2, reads KAGVTQTPRYLIKTRGQQVTLSCSPISGHRSVSWYQQTPGQGLQFLFEYFSETQRNKGNFPGRFSGRQFSNSRSEMNVSTLELGDSALYLCASSPGTGDYGYTFGSGTRLTVV.

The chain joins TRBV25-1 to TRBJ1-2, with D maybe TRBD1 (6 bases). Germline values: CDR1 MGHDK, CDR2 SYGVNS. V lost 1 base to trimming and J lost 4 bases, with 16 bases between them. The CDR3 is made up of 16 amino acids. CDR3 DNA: TGTGCCAGCAGTGAATTCACAGGGAGGGGTAGCTATGGCTACACCTTC. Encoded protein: CASSEFTGRGSYGYTF.

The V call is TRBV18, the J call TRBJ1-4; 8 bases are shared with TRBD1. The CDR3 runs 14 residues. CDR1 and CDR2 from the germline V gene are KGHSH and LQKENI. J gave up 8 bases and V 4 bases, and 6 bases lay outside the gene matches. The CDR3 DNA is TGTGCCAGCTCACAGACAGGGGCGGGCGAAAAACTGTTTTTT. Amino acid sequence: CASSQTGAGEKLFF.

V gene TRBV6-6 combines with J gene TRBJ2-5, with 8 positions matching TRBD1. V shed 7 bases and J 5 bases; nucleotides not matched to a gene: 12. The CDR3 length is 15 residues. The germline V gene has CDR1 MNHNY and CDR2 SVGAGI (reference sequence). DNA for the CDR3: TGTGCCAGCACCACCCTGACAGGGGCGGTGGAGACCCAGTACTTC. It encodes CASTTLTGAVETQYF.

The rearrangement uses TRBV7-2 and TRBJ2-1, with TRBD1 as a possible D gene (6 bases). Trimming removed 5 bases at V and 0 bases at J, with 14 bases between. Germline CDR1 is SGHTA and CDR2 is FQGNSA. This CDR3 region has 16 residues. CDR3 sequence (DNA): TGTGCCAGCAGCCCCCAAACAGGGAGCTCCTACAATGAGCAGTTCTTC. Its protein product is CASSPQTGSSYNEQFF.

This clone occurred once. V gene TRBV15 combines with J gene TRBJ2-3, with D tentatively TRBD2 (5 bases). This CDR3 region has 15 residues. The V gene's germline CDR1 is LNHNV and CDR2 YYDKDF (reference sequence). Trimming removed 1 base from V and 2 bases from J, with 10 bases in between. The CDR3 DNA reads TGTGCCACCAGCAGAGTCGGGATCGCCACAGATACGCAGTATTTT. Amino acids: CATSRVGIATDTQYF.

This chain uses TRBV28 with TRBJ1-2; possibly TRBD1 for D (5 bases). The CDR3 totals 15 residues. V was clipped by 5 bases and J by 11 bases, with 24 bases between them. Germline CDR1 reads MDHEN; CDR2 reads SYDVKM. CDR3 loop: CASSTQGRGHLGYTF. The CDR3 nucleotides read TGTGCCAGCAGTACCCAAGGGAGGGGCCATTTGGGTTACACCTTC.

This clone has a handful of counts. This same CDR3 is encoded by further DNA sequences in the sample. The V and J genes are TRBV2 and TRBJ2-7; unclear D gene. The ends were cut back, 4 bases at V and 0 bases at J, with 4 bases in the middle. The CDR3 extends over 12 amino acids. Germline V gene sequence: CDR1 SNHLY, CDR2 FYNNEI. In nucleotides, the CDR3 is TGTGCCAGCAGTGTGAGCTCCTACGAGCAGTACTTC. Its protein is CASSVSSYEQYF. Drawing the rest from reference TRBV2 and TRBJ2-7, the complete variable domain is EPEVTQTPSHQVTQMGQEVILRCVPISNHLYFYWYRQILGQKVEFLVSFYNNEISEKSEIFDDQFSVERPDGSNFTLKIRSTKLEDSAMYFCASSVSSYEQYFGPGTRLTVT.